These T cell receptor beta chains were read from a single sample in a study of technical replicates of blood from a handful of donors. Some clones are missing from TCRdb's copy, which holds only in-frame ones; the method was immunoSEQ multiplex PCR. The data hold approximately 52,000 clones, with approximately 90% observed a single time. Sequencing input: PBMCs. These receptors were taken from a human donor in good health. Some clones in this sample may be carry-over from other donors' samples. CDR3s leave out the opening cysteine and the closing phenylalanine or tryptophan.

v_gene: TRBV12-5
len: 13
CDR3aa: ASGLADRGGTEAF

v_gene: TRBV6-1
len: 12
CDR3aa: ASSRDRGRDEQY

v_gene: TRBV2
len: 12
CDR3aa: ASSLRQGVGRQF

v_gene: TRBV25-1
len: 11
CDR3aa: ASSPRDTTPLH

v_gene: TRBV6-1
len: 11
CDR3aa: ASSLQGDGELF

v_gene: TRBV6-5
len: 11
CDR3aa: ASRDTHTDTQY

v_gene: TRBV5-1
len: 13
CDR3aa: ASSLGATTPGELF

v_gene: TRBV9
len: 13
CDR3aa: ASSTAGGFSYEQY

v_gene: TRBV27
len: 13
CDR3aa: ASSPSAGVRWPQH

v_gene: TRBV7-9
len: 11
CDR3aa: ASSSTGNSPLH

v_gene: TRBV5-6
len: 13
CDR3aa: ASSLGQFSNQPQH

v_gene: TRBV7-8
len: 13
CDR3aa: ASSLRTGSQETQY

v_gene: TRBV2
len: 13
CDR3aa: ASKPGQHSNQPQH

v_gene: TRBV30
len: 11
CDR3aa: AWSPASQETQY

v_gene: TRBV6-5
len: 12
CDR3aa: ASSYSGTLYEQY

v_gene: TRBV5-6
len: 16
CDR3aa: ASSRRTEREQSSYEQY

v_gene: TRBV30
len: 12
CDR3aa: AWSTPGGLNEQY

v_gene: TRBV21-1
len: 12
CDR3aa: ASSVREGPHEQY

v_gene: TRBV21-1
len: 13
CDR3aa: ASSNRRERDNEQF

v_gene: TRBV7-2
len: 13
CDR3aa: ASSLRQLGNSPLH

v_gene: TRBV2
len: 13
CDR3aa: ASSVLAGNTGELF

v_gene: TRBV9
len: 15
CDR3aa: ASSVGLAGVSTGELF

v_gene: TRBV10-3
len: 12
CDR3aa: AISQGQLSYEQY

v_gene: TRBV5-4
len: 15
CDR3aa: ASSPRLAGGKLDTQY

v_gene: TRBV6-1
len: 11
CDR3aa: ASSGSRKETQY

v_gene: TRBV4-2
len: 13
CDR3aa: ASSQEGTGNQPQH

v_gene: TRBV5-4
len: 12
CDR3aa: ASKDGTNTGELF

v_gene: TRBV5-4
len: 13
CDR3aa: ASSLGLARRETQY

v_gene: TRBV29-1
len: 8
CDR3aa: SARTGGYT

v_gene: TRBV4-3
len: 14
CDR3aa: ASSQAGQFSGNTIY

v_gene: TRBV6-5
len: 13
CDR3aa: ASSPLGQGNTEAF

v_gene: TRBV4-1
len: 15
CDR3aa: ASSQDRISGSSYEQY

v_gene: TRBV20-1
len: 9
CDR3aa: SARNGGEQY

v_gene: TRBV6-5
len: 10
CDR3aa: ASRSGGYGYT

v_gene: TRBV5-6
len: 12
CDR3aa: ASTPRLAADTQY

v_gene: TRBV10-3
len: 15
CDR3aa: ALPGLAGVKNTGELF

v_gene: TRBV19
len: 14
CDR3aa: ASSTGGRQVPYGYT

v_gene: TRBV19
len: 14
CDR3aa: ASSMNRVTYNSPLH

v_gene: TRBV7-9
len: 13
CDR3aa: ASSLGFGQGDEQF

v_gene: TRBV5-4
len: 13
CDR3aa: ASSTGRGPIDEQF

v_gene: TRBV6-5
len: 10
CDR3aa: ASIGSADTQY

v_gene: TRBV9
len: 12
CDR3aa: ASSVGRGNSPLH

v_gene: TRBV6-5
len: 13
CDR3aa: ASSYETARGTEAF

v_gene: TRBV5-1
len: 13
CDR3aa: ASNGLAGGRETQY

v_gene: TRBV4-1
len: 11
CDR3aa: ASSHDSSYEQY

v_gene: TRBV7-3
len: 15
CDR3aa: ASSAESGGSAKNIQY

v_gene: TRBV5-8
len: 15
CDR3aa: ASSLYRSGMHTGELF

v_gene: TRBV2
len: 14
CDR3aa: ASRGLAGSLYNEQF

v_gene: TRBV7-2
len: 12
CDR3aa: ASSSFLETHEQF

v_gene: TRBV13
len: 15
CDR3aa: ASRSYRWGTDNYGYT

v_gene: TRBV28
len: 15
CDR3aa: ASRLRGGVGGPTEAF

v_gene: TRBV7-3
len: 11
CDR3aa: ASSPWAGGEQY

v_gene: TRBV30
len: 13
CDR3aa: AWSGGVGGADEAF

v_gene: TRBV5-4
len: 12
CDR3aa: ASSPSGGIAEAF